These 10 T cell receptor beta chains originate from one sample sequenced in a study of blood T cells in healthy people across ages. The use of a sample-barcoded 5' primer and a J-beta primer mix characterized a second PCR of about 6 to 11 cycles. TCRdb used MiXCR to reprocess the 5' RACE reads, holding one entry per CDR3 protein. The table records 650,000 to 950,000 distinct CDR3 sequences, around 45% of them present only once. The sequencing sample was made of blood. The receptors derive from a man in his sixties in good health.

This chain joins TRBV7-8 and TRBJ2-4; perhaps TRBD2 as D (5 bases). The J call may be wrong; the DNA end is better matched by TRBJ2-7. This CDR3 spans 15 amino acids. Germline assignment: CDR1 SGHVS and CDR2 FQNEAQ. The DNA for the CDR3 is TGTGCCAGCAGCTCCACTAGGTCGGGAACCTACGAGCAGTACTTC. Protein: CASSSTRSGTYEQYF.

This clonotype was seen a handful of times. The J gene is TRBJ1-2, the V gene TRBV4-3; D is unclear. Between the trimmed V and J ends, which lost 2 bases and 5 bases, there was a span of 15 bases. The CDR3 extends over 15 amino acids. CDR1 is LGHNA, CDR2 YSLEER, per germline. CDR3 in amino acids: CASSQSGLSQYGYTF. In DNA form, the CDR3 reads TGCGCCAGCAGCCAAAGTGGTCTCAGCCAATATGGCTACACCTTC.

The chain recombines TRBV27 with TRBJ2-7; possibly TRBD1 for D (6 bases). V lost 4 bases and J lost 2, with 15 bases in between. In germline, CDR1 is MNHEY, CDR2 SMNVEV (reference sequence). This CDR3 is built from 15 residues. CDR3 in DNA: TGTGCCAGCAGTTCCCGTGCGGCAGGGGCCTACGAGCAGTACTTC. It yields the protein CASSSRAAGAYEQYF.

CDR3 amino acids: CASSAGGLDNSPLHF. The CDR3 nucleotides read TGTGCCAGCAGCGCAGGGGGCCTGGATAATTCACCCCTCCACTTT. The chain joins TRBV3-1 to TRBJ1-6; 8 bases fit TRBD1. The CDR3 has 15 residues. Germline trimming cut 5 bases from V and 5 bases from J; bases unmatched to any gene: 5. The germline V gene encodes CDR1 LGHDT and CDR2 YNNKEL (reference sequence).

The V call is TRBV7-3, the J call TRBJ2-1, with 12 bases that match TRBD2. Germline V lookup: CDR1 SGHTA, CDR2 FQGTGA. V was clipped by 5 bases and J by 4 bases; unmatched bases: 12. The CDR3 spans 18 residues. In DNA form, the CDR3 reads TGTGCCAGCAGCCTGTCATCTAGCGGGGGGGCCCAGTACAATGAGCAGTTCTTC. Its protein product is CASSLSSSGGAQYNEQFF.

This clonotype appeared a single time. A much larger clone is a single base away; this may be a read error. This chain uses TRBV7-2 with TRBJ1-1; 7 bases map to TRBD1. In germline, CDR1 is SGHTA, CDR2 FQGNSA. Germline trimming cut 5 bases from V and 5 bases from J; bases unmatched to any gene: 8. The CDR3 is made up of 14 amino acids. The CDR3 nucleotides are TGTGCCAGCAGCCCTACAGGGGACGGAACTGAAGCTTTCTTT. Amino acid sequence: CASSPTGDGTEAFF.

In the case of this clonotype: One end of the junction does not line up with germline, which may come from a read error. Here the CDR3 reads CASGQDLNIGYTF. CDR3 in DNA: TGCGCCAGCGGCCAAGATCTTAATATCGGCTACACCTTC. V usage is TRBV4-3 and J usage is TRBJ1-2; D unclear. The CDR3 loop spans 13 amino acids. The germline gives CDR1 LGHNA, CDR2 YSLEER.

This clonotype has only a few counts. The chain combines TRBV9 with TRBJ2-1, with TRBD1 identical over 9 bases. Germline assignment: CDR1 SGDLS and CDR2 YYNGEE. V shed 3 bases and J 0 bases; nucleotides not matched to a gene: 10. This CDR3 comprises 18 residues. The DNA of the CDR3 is TGTGCCAGCAGCGCCGGGACAGGGAAATCTAGCTCCTACAATGAGCAGTTCTTC. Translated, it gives CASSAGTGKSSSYNEQFF.

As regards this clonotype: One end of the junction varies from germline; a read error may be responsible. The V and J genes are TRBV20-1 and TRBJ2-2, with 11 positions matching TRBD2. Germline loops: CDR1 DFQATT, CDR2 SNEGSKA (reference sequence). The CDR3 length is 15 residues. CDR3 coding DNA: TGCAGTGCTAGGACTAGCGGGGCGAACACCGGGGAGTTGTTTTTT. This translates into CSARTSGANTGELFF.

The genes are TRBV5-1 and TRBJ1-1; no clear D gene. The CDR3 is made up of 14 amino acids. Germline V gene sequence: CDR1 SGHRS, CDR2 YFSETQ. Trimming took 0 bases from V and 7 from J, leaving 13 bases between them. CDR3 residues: CASSLVVVEVEAFF. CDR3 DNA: TGCGCCAGCAGCTTGGTTGTAGTGGAAGTTGAAGCTTTCTTT.